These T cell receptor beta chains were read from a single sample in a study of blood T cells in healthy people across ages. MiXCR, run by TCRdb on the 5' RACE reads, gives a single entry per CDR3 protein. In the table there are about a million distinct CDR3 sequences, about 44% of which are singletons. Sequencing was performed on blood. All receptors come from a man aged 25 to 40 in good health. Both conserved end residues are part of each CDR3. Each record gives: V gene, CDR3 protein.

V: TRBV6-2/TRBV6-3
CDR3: CASMSQKARSTDTQYF

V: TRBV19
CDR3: CASSPRGGRGNEQFF

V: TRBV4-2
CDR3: CASSQEPGQGVSPLHF

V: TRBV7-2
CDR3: CASSFSPSGGDTQYF

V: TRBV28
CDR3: CASSTLQGTTYEQYF

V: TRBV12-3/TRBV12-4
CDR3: CASSNLNYGYTF

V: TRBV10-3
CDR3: CAISESDSNYGYTF

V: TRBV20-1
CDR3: CSADGGTGPNYGYTF

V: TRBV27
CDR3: CASSGVGGYGYTF

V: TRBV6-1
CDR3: CASSERDRNSNQPQHF

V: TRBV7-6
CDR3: CASSRGPRAEQTQYF

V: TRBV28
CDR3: CASTGTSGANVLTF

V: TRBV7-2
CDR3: CASSVTAGETQYF

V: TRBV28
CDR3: CATSVGVGYEQYF

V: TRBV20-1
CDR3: CSQANYGYTF

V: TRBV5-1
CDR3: CASSTYQGNTEAFF

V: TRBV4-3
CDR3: CASSQEGHGGYGYTF

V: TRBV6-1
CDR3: CASTVQKFYGYTF

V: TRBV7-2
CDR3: CASSFSEKLFF

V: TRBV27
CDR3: CASATSGEYNEQFF

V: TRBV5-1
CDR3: CASSQYRKASTDTQYF

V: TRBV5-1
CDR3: CASSFTGISGNTIYF

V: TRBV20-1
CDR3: CSAPLWAGNTGELFF

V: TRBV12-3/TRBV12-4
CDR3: CASRSGGSQPQHF

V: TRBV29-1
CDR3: CSVEGLGTEAFF

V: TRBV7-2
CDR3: CASSLAPGLAYF

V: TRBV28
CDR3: CASSTAGAEGTDTQYF

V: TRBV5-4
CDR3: CASNRGDPSSYNEQFF

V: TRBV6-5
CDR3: CASSYSGQGTFKQYF

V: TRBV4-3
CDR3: CASSQDVGAGGRMNTQYF

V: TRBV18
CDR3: CASSRTGAGAYEQYF

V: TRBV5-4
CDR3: CASSTGTVYNSPLHF

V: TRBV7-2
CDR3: CASSLTGGWADTQYF

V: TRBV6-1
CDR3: CASPRLRGYEQYF

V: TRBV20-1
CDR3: CSARDRSSGNYEQYF

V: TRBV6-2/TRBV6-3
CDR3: CASSYSAPGLGNEQFF

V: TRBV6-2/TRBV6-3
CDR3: CASSYWGLAGGHNEQFF

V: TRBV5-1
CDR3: CASGLEPGQYNSPLHF

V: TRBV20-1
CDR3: CSARESGGGAYEQYF

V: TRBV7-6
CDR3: CASSRLPSGQGVRTEAFF

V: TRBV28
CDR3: CASRRPKLYNEQYF

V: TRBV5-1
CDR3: CASSSGTQGTSPPHF

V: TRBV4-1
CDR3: CASSLLGVSYNEQFF

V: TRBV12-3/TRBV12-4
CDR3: CASSSGASAGANVLTF